This TCR beta chain originates from a study of CD8+ T cells in alopecia areata. Notes on the study in general: There were also resident alphabeta T cells of normal skin sequenced in scalp samples. Lesional scalp, especially alopecia totalis/universalis, showed higher clonality than normal scalp.

Lesional scalp punch biopsies and peripheral blood were collected from alopecia areata patients. Sorting from PBMCs produced CD4+ and CD8+ T cells. cDNA serving as the sequencing template came from extracted, reverse transcribed RNA. Repertoires were generated with immunoSEQ multiplex PCR, while TCRdb's copy carries only in-frame clones and drops some. The table shows approximately 130,000 clones, with approximately 47% occurring only once. This clone was observed a few times. Its antigen is currently unknown. The receptor was isolated from a human donor with alopecia areata. The sequencing sample was made of NKG2D-low CD8+ T cells sorted from blood.

CDR3 coding DNA: TGCAGCGTTGCAGGGGCTGGGAGCTCCTACAATGAGCAGTTCTTC. Its protein product is CSVAGAGSSYNEQFF. The chain has TRBV29-1 and TRBJ2-1, with a tentative D call TRBD1 (6 bases). CDR1 and CDR2 (germline): SQVTM, ANQGSEA. The germline V and J ends were trimmed by 4 bases and 0 bases, with 13 bases remaining between them. The CDR3 spans 15 residues.